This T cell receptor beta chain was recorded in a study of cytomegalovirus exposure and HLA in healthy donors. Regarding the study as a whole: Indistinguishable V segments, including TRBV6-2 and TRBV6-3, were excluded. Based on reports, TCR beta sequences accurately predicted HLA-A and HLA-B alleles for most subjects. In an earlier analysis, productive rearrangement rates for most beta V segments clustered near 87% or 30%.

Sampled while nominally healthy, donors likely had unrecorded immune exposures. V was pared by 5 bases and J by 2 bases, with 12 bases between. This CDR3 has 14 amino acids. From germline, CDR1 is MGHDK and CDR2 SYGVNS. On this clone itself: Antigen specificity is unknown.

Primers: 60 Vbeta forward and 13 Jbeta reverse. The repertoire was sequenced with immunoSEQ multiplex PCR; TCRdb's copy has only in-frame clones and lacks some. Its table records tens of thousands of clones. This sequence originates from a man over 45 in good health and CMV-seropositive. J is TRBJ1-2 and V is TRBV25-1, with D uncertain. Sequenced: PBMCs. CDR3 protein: CASSHPTGNYGYTF. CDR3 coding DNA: TGTGCCAGCAGTCACCCTACCGGGAACTATGGCTACACCTTC.